This TCR beta chain originates from a study of control samples from healthy donors and cancer patients. Some clones are missing from TCRdb's copy, which holds only in-frame ones; the method was immunoSEQ multiplex PCR. In the table there are around 130,000 clones, around nine tenths of which are singletons. This CDR3 is built from 13 residues. The junction had 7 bases not matched to a gene; V was cut back by 6 bases and J by 6 bases. Germline lookup yields CDR1 SNHLY and CDR2 FYNNEI. This receptor was identified in a man between 50 and 59 years old in good health. The specimen sequenced was blood. This sequence joins TRBV2 and TRBJ1-1, with 7 bases aligning to TRBD1. CDR3: CASRDREGAEAFF. CDR3 in DNA: TGTGCCAGCAGAGACAGGGAAGGAGCTGAAGCTTTCTTT.